The TCR beta chain described here comes from a study of early T cells in non-severe SARS-CoV-2 infection. On the study more broadly: Unsorted whole blood bulk RNA was sequenced, with unpaired chains. Whole-study findings and limits: VDJdb matching favored anti-spike CD8 responses, missing private and CD4 specificities.

This clonotype was picked up a small number of times. What it binds is unknown. This CDR3 is built from 14 residues. V shed 7 bases and J shed 4 bases, with 16 bases lying between them. The germline V gene has CDR1 ENHRY and CDR2 SYGVKD. Unique molecular identifiers were added to individual cDNA molecules. Using its own MiXCR run on the 5' RACE reads, TCRdb lists one record per CDR3 protein. The sample shows approximately 120,000 distinct CDR3 sequences, under 15% of them seen only once. This receptor was obtained from an adult who was a healthcare worker with PCR-confirmed SARS-CoV-2 infection or an uninfected control (not recorded which). The rearrangement links TRBV10-3 to TRBJ1-2; a possible D gene is TRBD1 (6 bases). The sequenced sample consisted of whole blood. The CDR3 here is CAIKDAGEGYGYTF. The CDR3 DNA reads as TGTGCCATCAAGGATGCAGGGGAAGGCTATGGCTACACCTTC.